What follows are 28 T cell receptor beta chains derived from one specimen sequenced in a study of immune characterization of retroperitoneal liposarcoma. MiXCR, run by TCRdb on the PCR reads, gives a single entry per CDR3 protein. The data hold about 6,600 distinct CDR3 sequences, with about 29% observed a single time. The specimen sequenced was tumor tissue. Source of these receptors: a female donor with retroperitoneal liposarcoma.

This clonotype appeared many times. The rearrangement links TRBV6-1 to TRBJ2-2; D is uncertain. Germline CDR1 reads MNHNS; CDR2 reads SASEGT. V was trimmed by 5 bases and J by 6 bases, leaving 7 bases between them. The CDR3 length is 12 residues. The CDR3 loop reads CASSPVSGELFF. Written as DNA, the CDR3 is TGTGCCAGCAGTCCGGTCTCCGGGGAGCTGTTTTTT.

This clonotype showed up many times. The genes are TRBV27 and TRBJ2-5; D possibly corresponds to TRBD1 (6 bases). The germline V gene encodes CDR1 MNHEY and CDR2 SMNVEV (reference sequence). The CDR3 loop spans 15 amino acids. Deletions cut 1 base from V and 2 bases from J, with 11 bases between. This chain's CDR3 is CASSLLPGTQETQYF. DNA of the CDR3: TGTGCCAGCAGTTTATTACCGGGGACACAAGAGACCCAGTACTTC.

In this sample, this clonotype turned up many times. The chain is built from TRBV7-2 and TRBJ2-7; D not resolved. The ends were cut back, 1 base at V and 3 bases at J, with 10 bases in the middle. The CDR3 sequence is 14 residues long. Germline V CDR1 and CDR2: SGHTA, FQGNSA. CDR3 sequence (DNA): TGTGCCAGCAGCTTAGTACCCCCTCGCTACGAGCAGTACTTC. It encodes CASSLVPPRYEQYF.

This clonotype has at least ten counts. The chain uses TRBV6-6 and TRBJ2-1, with 9 positions matching TRBD2. The V and J ends lost 2 bases and 9 bases, in that order; junction bases with no gene match: 5. Germline-derived CDR1 and CDR2 are MNHNY and SVGAGI (reference sequence). The CDR3 runs to 14 residues. Here the CDR3 reads CASSYGTSHGEQFF. DNA for the CDR3: TGTGCCAGCAGTTACGGGACTAGCCATGGTGAGCAGTTCTTC.

V is TRBV18 and J is TRBJ2-3; 12 positions match TRBD2. With V trimmed by 0 bases and J by 1 base, 2 bases remained unmatched. The CDR3 covers 17 residues. Germline assignment: CDR1 KGHSH and CDR2 LQKENI. In nucleotides, the CDR3 is TGTGCCAGCTCACCACCTTCTAGCGGGAGGGGCACAGATACGCAGTATTTT. The encoded protein is CASSPPSSGRGTDTQYF. Supplemented by reference TRBV18 and TRBJ2-3, the full variable domain reads NAGVMQNPRHLVRRRGQEARLRCSPMKGHSHVYWYRQLPEEGLKFMVYLQKENIIDESGMPKERFSAEFPKEGPSILRIQQVVRGDSAAYFCASSPPSSGRGTDTQYFGPGTRLTVL.

V usage is TRBV12-3 or TRBV12-4 and J usage is TRBJ1-2, with 9 bases fitting TRBD1. Germline trimming cut 5 bases from V and 3 bases from J; bases unmatched to any gene: 10. CDR3 length: 16 residues. The CDR3 sequence is CASSAAFGQGYYGYTF. As DNA, the CDR3 is TGTGCCAGCAGTGCCGCGTTTGGACAGGGGTACTATGGCTACACCTTC.

This clonotype was detected a few times. The chain couples TRBV11-3 to TRBJ2-2, with 14 bases fitting TRBD2. The V segment lost 3 bases and the J segment 5 bases; nucleotides outside the gene matches: 2. This CDR3 comprises 16 residues. The V gene's germline CDR1 is SGHNT and CDR2 YENEEA. As DNA, the CDR3 is TGTGCCAGCAGCTTCGGACTAGCGGGGGGTACCGGGGAGCTGTTTTTT. This gives the protein CASSFGLAGGTGELFF.

This clonotype has only a few counts. The V and J genes are TRBV10-3 and TRBJ2-2; TRBD1 might be the D (6 bases). The CDR3 covers 16 residues. Germline V CDR1 and CDR2: ENHRY, SYGVKD. Trimming removed 0 bases from V and 6 bases from J, with 14 bases in between. The DNA for the CDR3 is TGTGCCATCAGTGAGTCAGCCATAGGGGGTCCCGGGGAGCTGTTTTTT. Encoded protein: CAISESAIGGPGELFF.

There are many counts of this clonotype. This sequence joins TRBV12-3 or TRBV12-4 and TRBJ1-6; 7 bases line up with TRBD1. J gave up 2 bases and V 6 bases, and 7 bases lay outside the gene matches. The length of the CDR3 is 16 residues. The CDR3 DNA reads as TGTGCCAGCAGAGGGGACGGACAGGCCTATAATTCACCCCTCCACTTT. Its translation: CASRGDGQAYNSPLHF.

The chain links TRBV6-2 or TRBV6-3 to TRBJ1-2; D remains unclear. The ends were cut back, 6 bases at V and 4 bases at J, with 15 bases in the middle. The germline V gene has CDR1 MNHEY and CDR2 SVGEGT. There are 14 residues in the CDR3. The CDR3 region is CASRLQRNPYGYTF. The CDR3 coding sequence is TGTGCCAGCAGACTACAGAGGAATCCCTATGGCTACACCTTC.

By share, this clonotype counts as medium-sized. J is TRBJ2-1 and V is TRBV11-3; D gene uncertain. The CDR3 extends over 12 amino acids. V shed 8 bases and J shed 10 bases, with 15 bases lying between them. The V gene's germline CDR1 is SGHNT and CDR2 YENEEA. This CDR3 reads CASSDLSYEQFF. The CDR3 bases are TGTGCCAGCTCTGACCTCTCCTACGAGCAGTTCTTC.

On this clonotype itself: This likely comes from a read error, as the CDR3 has no conserved phenylalanine or tryptophan at its end. The limits of the CDR3 on the DNA are not certain, so only TCRdb's listed CDR3 is given. CDR3 region: CASSPLDRSKNIQYFGA. V usage is TRBV6-1 and J usage is TRBJ2-6; TRBD1 is the table's D call and was not checked against the DNA. The CDR3 is 17 amino acids long, termini counted. Germline V gene lookup returns CDR1 MNHNS and CDR2 SASEGT.

This clonotype counts as medium-sized. This sequence joins TRBV11-3 and TRBJ2-1, with 10 bases fitting TRBD2. Germline values: CDR1 SGHNT, CDR2 YENEEA. This CDR3 is 16 amino acids long. V lost 4 bases and J lost 7; bases outside the gene matches: 10. CDR3 sequence reads: CASSYSGRSTLNEQFF. The CDR3 nucleotides read TGTGCCAGCAGCTATAGCGGGAGGTCGACATTAAATGAGCAGTTCTTC.

This clonotype has just a few counts. V gene TRBV6-1 combines with J gene TRBJ2-1; D assignment may be TRBD1 or TRBD2 (5 bases each). The V end was cut by 7 bases, the J end by 1 base, with 26 bases between. The CDR3 length is 19 residues. Germline V CDR1 and CDR2: MNHNS, SASEGT. The CDR3, as DNA: TGTGCCAGCATCCCCCAGACACAGGTAGTGGGAGTATCCTACAATGAGCAGTTCTTC. This translates into CASIPQTQVVGVSYNEQFF.

Ten or more counts support this clonotype. CDR3 sequence: CASSFRAGTGYEQYF. CDR3 bases: TGTGCCAGCAGCTTCAGGGCCGGGACGGGCTACGAGCAGTACTTC. The chain is built from TRBV7-2 and TRBJ2-7, with D perhaps assigned TRBD1 or TRBD2 (5 bases each). Between the trimmed V and J ends, which lost 3 bases and 3 bases, there was a span of 15 bases. Germline CDR1 reads SGHTA; CDR2 reads FQGNSA. This CDR3 region has 15 residues.

This clonotype was observed a handful of times. The V call is TRBV6-1, the J call TRBJ2-1; TRBD2 agrees at 10 bases. The V gene end was trimmed by 4 bases and the J gene end by 0 bases; junction bases not matched to a gene: 0. CDR1 MNHNS and CDR2 SASEGT come from the germline V gene. This CDR3 is built from 15 residues. CDR3 in amino acids: CASSGTSGSYNEQFF. As DNA, the CDR3 is TGTGCCAGCAGTGGGACTAGCGGCTCCTACAATGAGCAGTTCTTC.

By share of the sample, this clonotype is medium-sized. This sequence joins TRBV6-6 and TRBJ2-3; possible D gene TRBD2, 6 bases. The germline gives CDR1 MNHNY, CDR2 SVGAGI (reference sequence). Trimming cost V 0 bases and J 4 bases, with 11 bases left between them. The CDR3 has 15 residues. The CDR3 DNA reads as TGTGCCAGCAGTTACTCGGTGGGAGGCGCAGATACGCAGTATTTT. Translating it yields CASSYSVGGADTQYF.

This clonotype showed up many times. The chain joins TRBV7-2 to TRBJ2-1, with a weak D call TRBD1 (5 bases). The CDR3 length is 14 residues. The V gene's germline CDR1 is SGHTA and CDR2 FQGNSA. V gave up 3 bases and J gave up 13 bases, with 19 bases separating them. CDR3 sequence reads: CASSLSGWSETQFF. In nucleotides, the CDR3 is TGTGCCAGCAGCTTGTCAGGGTGGTCCGAGACCCAGTTCTTC.

V gene TRBV6-1 combines with J gene TRBJ2-5; 11 bases agree with TRBD2. The CDR3 spans 15 residues. The J segment lost 5 bases and the V segment lost 2 bases, leaving 4 bases of the junction unmatched. CDR1 is MNHNS and CDR2 is SASEGT in the germline V gene. The CDR3 DNA follows: TGTGCCAGCAGTGAATTACTAGCGGGGGAGGAGACCCAGTACTTC. Encoded protein: CASSELLAGEETQYF.

The gene calls are TRBV12-3 or TRBV12-4 and TRBJ2-3; TRBD2 aligns across 13 bases. The junction had 7 bases not matched to a gene; V was cut back by 7 bases and J by 6 bases. The CDR3 contains 15 residues. CDR3 in DNA: TGTGCCAGCACCGGACTAGCGGGAGTGGCTGATACGCAGTATTTT. As protein: CASTGLAGVADTQYF.

This clonotype has only a few counts. The chain is built from TRBV6-6 and TRBJ2-1; 8 bases match TRBD1. The J call may be incorrect, as the DNA end agrees better with TRBJ2-7. CDR1 and CDR2 from the germline V gene are MNHNY and SVGAGI (reference sequence). This CDR3 is 16 amino acids long. The CDR3 DNA sequence: TGTGCCAGCAGTTACTCCACCGGGACAGGAGGAGGCGGGCAGTACTTC. This gives the protein CASSYSTGTGGGGQYF.

By frequency in the sample, this clonotype is medium-sized (0.01 to 0.1%). V is TRBV19 and J is TRBJ2-3, with TRBD2 matching over 9 bases. The CDR3 sequence is 16 residues long. Trimming cost V 1 base and J 5 bases; bases outside gene matches: 7. CDR1 and CDR2 (germline): LNHDA, SQIVND (reference sequence). The CDR3 coding sequence is TGTGCCAGTAGTATAGTAGCGGGAGAGAGAGTAGATACGCAGTATTTT. It codes for CASSIVAGERVDTQYF. The full variable domain, its missing parts supplied by reference TRBV19 and TRBJ2-3, is DGGITQSPKYLFRKEGQNVTLSCEQNLNHDAMYWYRQDPGQGLRLIYYSQIVNDFQKGDIAEGYSVSREKKESFPLTVTSAQKNPTAFYLCASSIVAGERVDTQYFGPGTRLTVL.

The chain links TRBV12-3 or TRBV12-4 to TRBJ2-5; maybe TRBD1 (6 bases). This CDR3 comprises 13 residues. Trimming shortened V by 6 bases and J by 0 bases, and 8 bases separated the two germline ends. The CDR3 spells CASRRTDQETQYF. The CDR3 DNA reads TGTGCCAGCAGAAGGACAGACCAAGAGACCCAGTACTTC.

J is TRBJ2-5 and V is TRBV6-1; 12 nucleotides align to TRBD2. This CDR3 is built from 16 residues. Germline lookup yields CDR1 MNHNS and CDR2 SASEGT. V was pared by 4 bases and J by 3 bases, with 6 bases of the junction left unmatched. CDR3 coding DNA: TGTGCCAGCAGTGTGCCGGGACTAGCGGGTAAAGAGACCCAGTACTTC. Amino acids: CASSVPGLAGKETQYF.

This clonotype was picked up many times. The chain is built from TRBV6-1 and TRBJ2-1; 7 bases are a match to TRBD2. The CDR3 sequence is 13 residues long. Germline assignment: CDR1 MNHNS and CDR2 SASEGT. With V trimmed by 7 bases and J by 5 bases, 5 bases remained unmatched. The CDR3 here is CASTGRADNEQFF. For the CDR3, the DNA is TGTGCCAGCACAGGGAGGGCAGACAATGAGCAGTTCTTC.

This clonotype was detected a few times. The chain employs TRBV7-2 and TRBJ2-3; possibly TRBD1 for D (6 bases). Trimming cost V 3 bases and J 2 bases, with 15 bases left between them. The germline V gene has CDR1 SGHTA and CDR2 FQGNSA. This CDR3 contains 16 residues. The CDR3 DNA sequence: TGTGCCAGCAGCTTTGGACAGAATAGAATCACAGATACGCAGTATTTT. Encoded protein: CASSFGQNRITDTQYF.

CDR3 sequence: CASSHPGGQYQETQYF. As DNA, the CDR3 is TGTGCCAGCAGCCATCCCGGGGGCCAGTACCAAGAGACCCAGTACTTC. The gene calls are TRBV3-1 and TRBJ2-5; D could derive from TRBD1 or TRBD2 (6 bases each). Trimming removed 3 bases at V and 0 bases at J, with 14 bases between. The CDR3 extends over 16 amino acids. The germline V gene has CDR1 LGHDT and CDR2 YNNKEL (reference sequence).

V and J are TRBV6-5 and TRBJ1-4; D not resolved. CDR1 is MNHEY and CDR2 is SVGAGI in the germline V gene. This CDR3 has 16 amino acids. V lost 0 bases, J lost 4 bases, and 12 bases lay in between. The DNA of the CDR3 is TGTGCCAGCAGTTACTCGGCGTCGGCCGGTAATGAAAAACTGTTTTTT. Its protein is CASSYSASAGNEKLFF.